This T cell receptor beta chain appears in the sequencing data of a study of T-cell memory formation after mild COVID-19. Constant-segment-primed 5'RACE gave TCR alpha and TCR beta cDNA libraries with sample barcodes and UMIs. TCRdb redid the calling of the 5' RACE reads with MiXCR, one entry per CDR3 protein. The sample has approximately 300,000 distinct CDR3 sequences; 8% to 10% are singletons. The study's findings and limits: From day 15 to 85, contracting clones were balanced between CD4 and CD8, whereas later expanders leaned toward CD4+.

This clonotype occurred a few times. Its antigen remains unidentified. V dropped 3 bases and J dropped 7; count of bases not matched to a gene: 13. Germline V gene sequence: CDR1 SGDLS, CDR2 YYNGEE. This CDR3 has 16 amino acids. Input material: PBMCs or a T cell subset sorted from them (not recorded which). The chain links TRBV9 to TRBJ2-1; 7 bases are a match to TRBD2. The origin of this receptor is a man aged 18-30 years who had mild COVID-19 (a few samples of this study predate the infection). Cell type and time point are not known. The CDR3 bases are TGTGCCAGCAGCGCCCCATGGGCGGGGGTGGGGAATGAGCAGTTCTTC. Protein product: CASSAPWAGVGNEQFF.